These 21 T cell receptor beta chains were all obtained from the same sample, sequenced in a study of blood T cell repertoires in COVID-19. The method was immunoSEQ multiplex PCR; TCRdb's version includes in-frame clones alone and lacks a portion of them. The sample yields about 50,000 clones, less than 80% seen once. Source material: peripheral blood. The receptors were sampled from a man between 65 and 85 years old with acute or convalescent COVID-19.

The chain is built from TRBV11-2 and TRBJ2-7; TRBD2 is a possible D gene (5 bases). This CDR3 has 14 amino acids. V was pared by 2 bases and J by 2 bases, with 10 bases between. CDR1 and CDR2 (germline): SGHAT, FQNNGV. The CDR3 DNA reads TGTGCCAGCAGCTTAAGCGAGGGCGCCTACGAGCAGTACTTC. Its translation is CASSLSEGAYEQYF.

The rearrangement uses TRBV27 and TRBJ2-3; a possible D gene is TRBD2 (6 bases). Germline values: CDR1 MNHEY, CDR2 SMNVEV (reference sequence). V was clipped by 5 bases and J by 0 bases, with 21 bases between them. The CDR3 consists of 18 residues. CDR3 sequence reads: CASSTQPGLRTSTDTQYF. In DNA, the CDR3 is TGTGCCAGCAGTACACAACCGGGACTTAGAACTAGCACAGATACGCAGTATTTT.

The CDR3: CASSQWTATTNEKLFF. The CDR3 DNA reads as TGTGCCAGCAGCCAATGGACAGCTACAACTAATGAAAAACTGTTTTTT. This sequence joins TRBV7-8 and TRBJ1-4; possibly TRBD1 for D (6 bases). The CDR3 loop spans 16 amino acids. The germline V gene has CDR1 SGHVS and CDR2 FQNEAQ. V lost 5 bases, J lost 0 bases, and 13 bases lay in between.

The gene calls are TRBV7-9 and TRBJ1-1; no clear D. Between the trimmed V and J ends, which lost 2 bases and 10 bases, there was a span of 11 bases. The length of the CDR3 is 12 residues. The germline V gene encodes CDR1 SEHNR and CDR2 FQNEAQ (reference sequence). The CDR3: CASSLTGESAFF. The CDR3 nucleotides read TGTGCCAGCAGCTTAACCGGGGAGTCAGCTTTCTTT.

This clone was observed a single time. This chain uses TRBV2 with TRBJ2-3; no clear D gene. The CDR3 is made up of 13 amino acids. CDR1 SNHLY and CDR2 FYNNEI come from the germline V gene. V lost 4 bases and J 6 bases, leaving 11 bases between the germline ends. The CDR3 region has the DNA TGTGCCAGCAGTGTCCCCCTCGGGGATACGCAGTATTTT. Protein sequence: CASSVPLGDTQYF. Variable domain in full (rest from reference TRBV2 and TRBJ2-3): EPEVTQTPSHQVTQMGQEVILRCVPISNHLYFYWYRQILGQKVEFLVSFYNNEISEKSEIFDDQFSVERPDGSNFTLKIRSTKLEDSAMYFCASSVPLGDTQYFGPGTRLTVL.

The V and J genes are TRBV5-5 and TRBJ2-7; D may be TRBD1 (5 bases). Per the germline V gene, CDR1 is SGHKS and CDR2 is YYEKEE (reference sequence). The CDR3 is made up of 16 amino acids. V gave up 2 bases and J gave up 2 bases, with 17 bases separating them. The chain's CDR3 is CASSLTGSSQTYEQYF. CDR3 sequence (DNA): TGTGCCAGCAGCTTAACAGGATCATCACAAACCTACGAGCAGTACTTC. Variable domain in full (rest from reference TRBV5-5 and TRBJ2-7): DAGVTQSPTHLIKTRGQQVTLRCSPISGHKSVSWYQQVLGQGPQFIFQYYEKEERGRGNFPDRFSARQFPNYSSELNVNALLLGDSALYLCASSLTGSSQTYEQYFGPGTRLTVT.

The J gene is TRBJ2-7, the V gene TRBV30; D unclear. The CDR3 totals 14 residues. The V and J ends lost 4 bases and 0 bases respectively, with 13 bases between them. CDR1 is GTSNPN, CDR2 SVGIG, per germline (reference sequence). DNA of the CDR3: TGTGCCTGGAAACGCCAAGCCAACTCCTACGAGCAGTACTTC. Translated: CAWKRQANSYEQYF. Full variable domain (outside the CDR3, taken from reference TRBV30 and TRBJ2-7): SQTIHQWPATLVQPVGSPLSLECTVEGTSNPNLYWYRQAAGRGLQLLFYSVGIGQISSEVPQNLSASRPQDRQFILSSKKLLLSDSGFYLCAWKRQANSYEQYFGPGTRLTVT.

The table lists this clone with a count of one. The chain has TRBV3-1 (or the pseudogene TRBV3-2) and TRBJ2-4, with a weak D call TRBD2 (6 bases). CDR1 is LGHDT, CDR2 YNNKEL, per germline (reference sequence). The V and J ends lost 4 bases and 6 bases respectively, with 13 bases between them. The CDR3 is 14 amino acids. The CDR3 sequence is CASSPRDGLNIQYF. In nucleotides, the CDR3 is TGTGCCAGCAGCCCGCGGGACGGGCTAAACATTCAGTACTTC.

The chain uses TRBV21-1 and TRBJ2-1; the table's D call, TRBD2, was not checked against the DNA. TRBV21-1 constitutes a pseudogene. The CDR3 has 16 residues. CDR3 loop: CASSSGLAGPFNEQFF. Here the CDR3 DNA reads TGTGCCAGCAGCAGCGGACTAGCGGGACCGTTCAATGAGCAGTTCTTC.

The sample holds a few counts of this clone. V gene TRBV7-3 combines with J gene TRBJ2-3; TRBD1 matches at 10 bases. CDR1 is SGHTA and CDR2 is FQGTGA in the germline V gene. V lost 5 bases, J lost 2 bases, and 4 bases stayed unmatched. This CDR3 contains 15 residues. The CDR3 is CASSKGTGDTDTQYF. CDR3 DNA sequence: TGTGCCAGCAGCAAAGGGACAGGGGACACAGATACGCAGTATTTT.

The rearrangement uses TRBV30 and TRBJ2-1, with 10 bases lining up with TRBD1. Trimming removed 6 bases from V and 3 bases from J; junction bases left unmatched: 5. Per germline, CDR1 GTSNPN and CDR2 SVGIG (reference sequence). The CDR3 is 14 residues long. CDR3 region: CACLRDRGYNEQFF. The CDR3 nucleotides read TGTGCCTGTCTCCGGGACAGGGGCTACAATGAGCAGTTCTTC.

The rearrangement joins TRBV12-3 or TRBV12-4 to TRBJ2-7, with D hard to call. Between the trimmed V and J ends, which lost 6 bases and 5 bases, there was a span of 14 bases. The CDR3 loop spans 13 amino acids. CDR3 DNA: TGTGCCAGCAGCCCTCTAGAGACGAACGAGCAGTACTTC. This codes for CASSPLETNEQYF.

V usage is TRBV27 and J usage is TRBJ2-1, with 8 bases identical to TRBD1. CDR1 is MNHEY and CDR2 is SMNVEV in the germline V gene (reference sequence). The CDR3 consists of 15 residues. With 5 bases clipped from V and 7 bases from J, the junction kept 10 bases outside the gene matches. Written as DNA, the CDR3 is TGTGCCAGCAGTCCCTGGACAGGGAATTCAAATGAGCAGTTCTTC. Translation: CASSPWTGNSNEQFF.

The chain joins TRBV3-1 (or the pseudogene TRBV3-2) to TRBJ1-2, with TRBD1 identical over 7 bases. Germline CDR1 and CDR2: LGHDT and YNNKEL (reference sequence). The CDR3 extends over 16 amino acids. Losses at the gene ends were 1 base for V and 5 bases for J; bases not matched to a gene: 10. The CDR3 sequence: CASSQGQGGLRYGYTF. Here the CDR3 DNA reads TGTGCCAGCAGCCAAGGGCAGGGGGGTCTACGATATGGCTACACCTTC.

The chain employs TRBV27 and TRBJ1-2; D is unresolved. This CDR3 region has 13 residues. Germline CDR1 MNHEY, CDR2 SMNVEV (reference sequence). The V and J ends lost 2 bases and 8 bases respectively, with 12 bases between them. CDR3 loop: CASSLNWGEGYTF. The CDR3 DNA reads as TGTGCCAGCAGTTTAAACTGGGGAGAGGGCTACACCTTC.

The genes are TRBV7-9 and TRBJ2-2; 7 bases map to TRBD2. CDR1 is SEHNR and CDR2 is FQNEAQ in the germline V gene (reference sequence). The CDR3 loop spans 14 amino acids. The V gene end was trimmed by 6 bases and the J gene end by 4 bases; junction bases not matched to a gene: 5. CDR3 bases: TGTGCCAGCAGTATTACGGGGGGCACCGGGGAGCTGTTTTTT. It translates to CASSITGGTGELFF.

V and J are TRBV11-2 and TRBJ2-2; a weak D match, TRBD1 (6 bases). The V end lost 0 bases, the J end lost 3 bases, and 11 bases lay between the germline ends. The germline gives CDR1 SGHAT, CDR2 FQNNGV. This CDR3 comprises 16 residues. The CDR3 nucleotides are TGTGCCAGCAGCTTAGAACAGGGCCCGGACACCGGGGAGCTGTTTTTT. Protein: CASSLEQGPDTGELFF.

The rearrangement joins TRBV3-1 (or the pseudogene TRBV3-2) to TRBJ2-2, with a weak D call TRBD1 (6 bases). The germline V gene has CDR1 LGHDT and CDR2 YNNKEL (reference sequence). The ends were cut back, 2 bases at V and 4 bases at J, with 14 bases in the middle. The CDR3 sequence is 16 residues long. CDR3 coding DNA: TGTGCCAGCAGCCAACAGGACAGAGGGAGCACCGGGGAGCTGTTTTTT. It encodes CASSQQDRGSTGELFF.

This clone turned up a few times. This chain connects TRBV5-1 to TRBJ1-6; 8 nucleotides line up with TRBD1. The CDR3 is made up of 15 amino acids. Germline lookup yields CDR1 SGHRS and CDR2 YFSETQ. Trimming took 4 bases from V and 7 from J; bases not matched to a gene: 7. The DNA of the CDR3 is TGCGCCAGCAGCAAACAGGGGGATACCAATTCACCCCTCCACTTT. Its protein product is CASSKQGDTNSPLHF.

The J gene is TRBJ1-6, the V gene TRBV11-1, with unresolved D. The germline CDR1 and CDR2 sequences are SGHAT and FQDESV (reference sequence). The ends were cut back, 2 bases at V and 5 bases at J, with 7 bases in the middle. This CDR3 region has 14 residues. The CDR3 here is CASSLRGNNSPLHF. The CDR3 region has the DNA TGTGCCAGCAGCTTACGGGGAAATAATTCACCCCTCCACTTT.

The rearrangement uses TRBV6-5 and TRBJ2-5, with 8 bases matching TRBD2. CDR1 MNHEY and CDR2 SVGAGI come from the germline V gene. J lost 5 bases, V lost 7 bases, and 9 bases had no gene match. The CDR3 is 14 residues long. CDR3: CASIISGGRETQYF. The CDR3 DNA reads TGTGCCAGCATCATAAGCGGGGGACGGGAGACCCAGTACTTC.